This T cell receptor (beta chain) was sequenced during a study of T cells after posttransplantation cyclophosphamide. Only in-frame clones appear in the TCRdb table, and some are missing; sequencing was by immunoSEQ multiplex PCR. The top ten hold 15% of the sample, which has approximately 30,000 clones, 70% to 90% seen once. Per the germline V gene, CDR1 is MNHNS and CDR2 is SASEGT. V shed 7 bases, J shed 6 bases, and the junction held 7 bases outside the gene matches. This CDR3 spans 14 amino acids. The V and J genes are TRBV6-1 and TRBJ2-2; 8 positions match TRBD1. The material sequenced was PBMCs. The sequence was collected from a woman between 35 and 50 years old with a blood cancer, CMV-positive, and with a related stem cell donor. The CDR3 region has the DNA TGTGCCAGCAAAATGGACAGGGTGGCCGGGGAGCTGTTTTTT. It encodes CASKMDRVAGELFF.